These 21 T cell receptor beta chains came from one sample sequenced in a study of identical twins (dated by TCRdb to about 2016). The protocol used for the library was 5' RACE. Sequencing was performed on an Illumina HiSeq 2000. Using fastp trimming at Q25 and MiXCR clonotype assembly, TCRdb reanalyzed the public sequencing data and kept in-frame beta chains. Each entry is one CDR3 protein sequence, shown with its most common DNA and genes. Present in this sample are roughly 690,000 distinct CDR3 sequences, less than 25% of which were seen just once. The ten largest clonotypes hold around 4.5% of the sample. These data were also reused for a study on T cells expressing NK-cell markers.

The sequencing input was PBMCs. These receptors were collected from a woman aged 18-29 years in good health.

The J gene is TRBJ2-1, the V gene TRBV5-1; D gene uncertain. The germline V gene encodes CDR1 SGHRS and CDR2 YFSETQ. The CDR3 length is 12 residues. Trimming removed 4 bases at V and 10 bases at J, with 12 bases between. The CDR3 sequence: CASSHPFGEQFF. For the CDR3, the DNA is TGCGCCAGCAGCCATCCCTTCGGGGAGCAGTTCTTC.

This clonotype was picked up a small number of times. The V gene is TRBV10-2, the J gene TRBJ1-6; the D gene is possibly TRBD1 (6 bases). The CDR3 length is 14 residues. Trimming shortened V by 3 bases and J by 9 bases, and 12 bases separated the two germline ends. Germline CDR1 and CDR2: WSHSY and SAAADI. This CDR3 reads CASSEQGNSSPLHF. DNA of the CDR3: TGCGCCAGCAGTGAACAGGGAAACTCTTCACCCCTCCACTTT.

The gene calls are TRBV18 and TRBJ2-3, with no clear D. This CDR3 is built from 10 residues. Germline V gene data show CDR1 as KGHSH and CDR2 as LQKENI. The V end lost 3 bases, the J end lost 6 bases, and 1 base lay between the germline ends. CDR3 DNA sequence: TGTGCCAGCTCACCTGATACGCAGTATTTT. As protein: CASSPDTQYF.

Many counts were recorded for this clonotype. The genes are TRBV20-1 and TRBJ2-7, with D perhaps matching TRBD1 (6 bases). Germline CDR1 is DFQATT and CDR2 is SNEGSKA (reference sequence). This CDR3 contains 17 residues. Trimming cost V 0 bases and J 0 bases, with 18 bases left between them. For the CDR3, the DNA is TGCAGTGCTAGAGATCTATTTGGACAGAAAGCCTCCTACGAGCAGTACTTC. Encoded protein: CSARDLFGQKASYEQYF.

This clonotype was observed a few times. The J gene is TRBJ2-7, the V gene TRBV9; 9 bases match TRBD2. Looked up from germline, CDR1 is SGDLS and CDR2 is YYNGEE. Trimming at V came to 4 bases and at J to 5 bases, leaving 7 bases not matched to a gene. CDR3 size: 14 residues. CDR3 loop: CASSPRASGDEQYF. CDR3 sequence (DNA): TGTGCCAGCAGCCCTCGGGCTAGCGGGGACGAGCAGTACTTC.

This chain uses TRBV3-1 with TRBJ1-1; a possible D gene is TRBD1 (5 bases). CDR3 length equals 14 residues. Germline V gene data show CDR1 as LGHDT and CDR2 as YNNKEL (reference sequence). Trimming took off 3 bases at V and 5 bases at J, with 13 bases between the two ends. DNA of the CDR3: TGTGCCAGCAGCCACAGCGGGGGAAAGACTGAAGCTTTCTTT. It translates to CASSHSGGKTEAFF.

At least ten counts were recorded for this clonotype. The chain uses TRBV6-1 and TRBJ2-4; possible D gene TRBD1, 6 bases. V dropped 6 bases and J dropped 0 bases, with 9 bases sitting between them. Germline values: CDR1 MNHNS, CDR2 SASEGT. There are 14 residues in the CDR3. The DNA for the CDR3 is TGTGCCAGCAGCGGGACAATAGCCAAAAACATTCAGTACTTC. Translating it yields CASSGTIAKNIQYF.

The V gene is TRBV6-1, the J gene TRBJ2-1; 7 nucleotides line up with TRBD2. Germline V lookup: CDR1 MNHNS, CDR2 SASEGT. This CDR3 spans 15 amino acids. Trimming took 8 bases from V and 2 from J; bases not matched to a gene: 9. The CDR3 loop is CASGRERDTYNEQFF. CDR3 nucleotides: TGTGCCAGCGGCCGAGAGCGGGATACCTACAATGAGCAGTTCTTC.

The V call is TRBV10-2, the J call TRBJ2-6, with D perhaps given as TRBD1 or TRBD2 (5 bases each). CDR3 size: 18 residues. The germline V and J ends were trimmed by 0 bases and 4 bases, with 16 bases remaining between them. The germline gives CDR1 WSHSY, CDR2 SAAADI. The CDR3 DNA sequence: TGCGCCAGCAGTGAGTCGACTCGAGGGGCTAACGGGGCCAACGTCCTGACTTTC. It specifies CASSESTRGANGANVLTF.

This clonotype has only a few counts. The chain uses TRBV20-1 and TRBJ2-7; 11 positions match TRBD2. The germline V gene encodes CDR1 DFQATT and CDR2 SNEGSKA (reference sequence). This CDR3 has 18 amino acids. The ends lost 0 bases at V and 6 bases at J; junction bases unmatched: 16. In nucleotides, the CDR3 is TGCAGTGCTAGAGATCATCGGTACGGGACTAGCGGCCTCGCCGAGCAGTACTTC. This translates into CSARDHRYGTSGLAEQYF.

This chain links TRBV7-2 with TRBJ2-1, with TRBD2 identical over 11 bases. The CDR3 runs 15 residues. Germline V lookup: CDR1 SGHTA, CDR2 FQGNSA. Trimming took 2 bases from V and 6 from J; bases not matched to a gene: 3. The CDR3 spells CASSLKLAGANEQFF. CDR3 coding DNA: TGTGCCAGCAGCTTAAAACTAGCGGGGGCCAATGAGCAGTTCTTC.

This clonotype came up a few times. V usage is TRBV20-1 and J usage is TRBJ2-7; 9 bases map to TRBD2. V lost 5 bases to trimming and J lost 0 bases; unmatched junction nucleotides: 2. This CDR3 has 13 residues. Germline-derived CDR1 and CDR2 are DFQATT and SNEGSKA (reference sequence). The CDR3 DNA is TGCAGTGCTTGGACTAGCGTCTCCTACGAGCAGTACTTC. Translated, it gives CSAWTSVSYEQYF.

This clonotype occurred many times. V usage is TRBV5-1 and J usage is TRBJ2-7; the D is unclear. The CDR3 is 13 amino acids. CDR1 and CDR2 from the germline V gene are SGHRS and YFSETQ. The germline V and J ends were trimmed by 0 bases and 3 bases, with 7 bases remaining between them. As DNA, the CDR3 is TGCGCCAGCAGCTTGGTCCCAGTCTACGAGCAGTACTTC. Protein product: CASSLVPVYEQYF.

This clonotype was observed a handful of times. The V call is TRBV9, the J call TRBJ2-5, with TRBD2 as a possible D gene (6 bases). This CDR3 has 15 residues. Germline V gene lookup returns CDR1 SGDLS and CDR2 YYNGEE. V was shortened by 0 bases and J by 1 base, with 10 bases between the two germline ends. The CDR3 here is CASSVGAGPQETQYF. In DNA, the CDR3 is TGTGCCAGCAGCGTAGGGGCGGGGCCCCAAGAGACCCAGTACTTC.

The CDR3 DNA sequence: TGTGCCATCAGTCTAGCGGGGGGGATCTACGAGCAGTACTTC. Amino acid sequence: CAISLAGGIYEQYF. V is TRBV10-3 and J is TRBJ2-7, with 12 bases that match TRBD2. CDR1 is ENHRY, CDR2 SYGVKD, per germline. The CDR3 totals 14 residues. The V segment lost 5 bases and the J segment 3 bases; nucleotides outside the gene matches: 2.

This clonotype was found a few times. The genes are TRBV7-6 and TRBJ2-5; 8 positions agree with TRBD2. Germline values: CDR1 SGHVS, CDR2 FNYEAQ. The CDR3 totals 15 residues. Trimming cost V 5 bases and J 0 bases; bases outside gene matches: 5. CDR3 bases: TGTGCCAGCAGCCCCCGGGGGGGATACCAAGAGACCCAGTACTTC. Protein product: CASSPRGGYQETQYF.

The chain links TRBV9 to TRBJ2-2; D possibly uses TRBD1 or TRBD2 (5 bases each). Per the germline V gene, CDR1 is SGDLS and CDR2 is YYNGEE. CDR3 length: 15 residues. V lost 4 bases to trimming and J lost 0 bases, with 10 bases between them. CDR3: CASSFGTPNTGELFF. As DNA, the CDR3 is TGTGCCAGCAGCTTCGGGACGCCGAACACCGGGGAGCTGTTTTTT.

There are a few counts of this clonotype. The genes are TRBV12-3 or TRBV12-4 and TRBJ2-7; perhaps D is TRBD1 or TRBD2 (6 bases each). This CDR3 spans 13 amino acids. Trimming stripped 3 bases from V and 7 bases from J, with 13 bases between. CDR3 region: CASSFGGLGEQYF. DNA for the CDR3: TGTGCCAGCAGTTTCGGGGGCTTGGGGGAGCAGTACTTC.

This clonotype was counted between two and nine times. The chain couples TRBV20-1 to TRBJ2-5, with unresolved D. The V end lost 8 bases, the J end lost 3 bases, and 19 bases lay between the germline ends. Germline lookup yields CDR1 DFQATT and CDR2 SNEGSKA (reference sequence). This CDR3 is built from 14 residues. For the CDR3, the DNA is TGCAGTTCACAAATATCCCTTGGGAAAGAGACCCAGTACTTC. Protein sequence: CSSQISLGKETQYF.

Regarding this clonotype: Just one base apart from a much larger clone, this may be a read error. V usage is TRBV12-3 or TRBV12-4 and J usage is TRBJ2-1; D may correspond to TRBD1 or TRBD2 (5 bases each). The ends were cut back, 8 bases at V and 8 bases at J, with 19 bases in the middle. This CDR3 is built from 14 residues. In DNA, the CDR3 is TGTGCCAGCTGGGGGACGGAAAATTACTATGAGCAGTTCTTC. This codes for CASWGTENYYEQFF.

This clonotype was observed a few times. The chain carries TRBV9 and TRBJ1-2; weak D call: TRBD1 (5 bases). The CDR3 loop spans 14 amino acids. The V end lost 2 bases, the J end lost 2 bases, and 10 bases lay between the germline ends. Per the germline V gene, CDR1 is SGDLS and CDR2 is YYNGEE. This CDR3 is CASSVAGGNYGYTF. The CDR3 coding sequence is TGTGCCAGCAGCGTCGCTGGGGGGAACTATGGCTACACCTTC.